Listed below are T cell receptor beta chains from one sample, sequenced in a study of T cells in Graves' hyperthyroidism and ophthalmopathy. MiXCR, run by TCRdb on the multiplex PCR reads, gives a single entry per CDR3 protein. Among some 510,000 distinct CDR3 sequences, less than 25% were seen once, and the ten largest hold around a quarter. The sequencing input was blood. Every receptor here comes from a man in his late teens or twenties with Graves' hyperthyroidism. Both conserved end residues are trimmed from each CDR3.

V	J	CDR3
TRBV6-5	TRBJ2-7	ASSYSRASYEQY
TRBV4-1	TRBJ1-3	ASSQRNSGNTIY
TRBV20-1	TRBJ2-7	SAPPGGATYEQY
TRBV10-3	TRBJ2-2	ATASDGYTGELF
TRBV9	TRBJ1-1	ASSGRDSQAF
TRBV7-8	TRBJ1-5	ASSPTRTQGNQPQH
TRBV11-1	TRBJ1-3	ASSLDNLSGQGRNTIY
TRBV6-5	TRBJ1-1	ASSYYTGGRTEAS
TRBV19	TRBJ1-5	ASYAGRSNQPQH
TRBV6-2/TRBV6-3	TRBJ2-7	ASQTSLNYEQY
TRBV28	TRBJ1-2	ASSQDTYGYT
TRBV9	TRBJ2-7	ASSTGDGYEQY
TRBV20-1	TRBJ1-5	SAKDRVPNQPQH
TRBV7-2	TRBJ2-7	ASSHRLAVWEQY
TRBV12-3/TRBV12-4	TRBJ2-7	ASSLSGYEQH
TRBV13	TRBJ2-6	ASSPRDRSGANVLT
TRBV11-2	TRBJ2-2	ASSLPRGTGELF
TRBV7-2	TRBJ1-2	ASSRRVLWGQGYT
TRBV4-1	TRBJ2-7	ASSQIRGYEQY
TRBV12-3/TRBV12-4	TRBJ1-1	ASQYGATEAF
TRBV5-1	TRBJ2-7	ASSLGTQAYEQY
TRBV28	TRBJ1-6	ASSLVDRSSPLH
TRBV29-1	TRBJ2-7	SVGWRGDEQY
TRBV6-1	TRBJ1-1	ASSRDFEAF
TRBV20-1	TRBJ1-2	SARDPGNYGYT
TRBV6-1	TRBJ1-2	ASSERHPWGYT
TRBV27	TRBJ2-7	ASSFLQGNEQY
TRBV7-2	TRBJ2-2	ASSLGPPGPGELF
TRBV2	TRBJ2-7	ASSEGSWDRRTYEQY
TRBV4-3	TRBJ1-1	ASSQDHPIEAF
TRBV2	TRBJ1-1	ASSLRGAHTEAF
TRBV27	TRBJ2-7	ASSSMDRVYEQY
TRBV24-1	TRBJ1-5	ATSEQYSNQPQH
TRBV20-1	TRBJ2-7	SAKGLAGAPYEQY
TRBV4-1	TRBJ2-2	ASSQWTRTANTGELF
TRBV15	TRBJ2-7	ATSRDWRQGNEQY
TRBV6-2/TRBV6-3	TRBJ1-1	ASSRTSYTEAF
TRBV7-2	TRBJ2-2	ASTVRRVTGELF
TRBV6-5	TRBJ2-7	ASSYSGQGIYEQY
TRBV6-1	TRBJ2-2	ASIDAFGGPNTGELF
TRBV20-1	TRBJ1-5	SARGFSGQGNNQPQH
TRBV7-8	TRBJ1-1	ASSLGGASAF
TRBV6-5	TRBJ2-7	ASSLTLYAYEQY
TRBV6-2/TRBV6-3	TRBJ2-7	ASSYDSPVDEQY
TRBV2	TRBJ1-2	ASSGPLVGLNGYT
TRBV5-5	TRBJ1-1	ASSIDRGEAF
TRBV29-1	TRBJ2-5	SVREPDRGETQY
TRBV12-3/TRBV12-4	TRBJ1-1	ASSFGQGAAEAF
TRBV6-5	TRBJ2-4	ASSNSGGWENIQY
TRBV2	TRBJ1-5	ASSERLAGDSNQPQH
TRBV14	TRBJ1-2	ASNPGTGRGYT
TRBV24-1	TRBJ2-2	ATGSHSDRETGELF
TRBV30	TRBJ2-7	AGGQGHDYEQY
TRBV12-3/TRBV12-4	TRBJ2-6	ASSLARPGGFSSGANVLT
TRBV19	TRBJ1-5	ASSIVVAAAQNQPQH
TRBV10-3	TRBJ1-6	AISSGNSPLH
TRBV28	TRBJ1-2	ASSLWGHSGYYGYT
TRBV28	TRBJ1-5	ASRPVFHNQPQH
TRBV6-5	TRBJ2-7	ASSSTGTGPYEQY
TRBV19	TRBJ1-2	ATREGPGGYT